The clone carrying this TCR beta chain was seen a few times. No antigen is known for it. This entry belongs to a study of CD8 T cells in ankylosing spondylitis. Findings and caveats of the study: For ankylosing spondylitis blood, a TCR beta motif of 7 or 8 highly homologous variants appeared characteristic. Certain motif variants had earlier been reported in reactive arthritis synovial fluid and blood.

Germline values: CDR1 DFQATT, CDR2 SNEGSKA (reference sequence). V lost 3 bases and J 11 bases, leaving 13 bases between the germline ends. CDR3 length: 12 amino acids. With molecular barcodes, quantitative 5'-RACE was used to make the TCR beta libraries. TCRdb called the 5' RACE reads again in MiXCR, with one record for every CDR3 protein. The profile shows some 800,000 distinct CDR3 sequences, around 11% of them singletons. V usage is TRBV20-1 and J usage is TRBJ1-4; unclear D gene. The sequence was obtained from a male donor with ankylosing spondylitis. The sample taken for sequencing was blood, either unsorted or a sorted T cell fraction (not recorded which). Here the CDR3 reads CSAREGIRKLFF. Here the CDR3 DNA reads TGCAGTGCTAGGGAAGGGATCAGGAAACTGTTTTTT.